This T cell receptor (beta chain) was sequenced during a study of T cell repertoires in cytomegalovirus infection. CDR1 is LGHDT and CDR2 is YNNKEL in the germline V gene (reference sequence). The ends were cut back, 2 bases at V and 9 bases at J, with 8 bases in the middle. CDR3 size: 13 residues. TCRdb re-called the reads through MiXCR, storing one row per CDR3 protein. This table holds hundreds of thousands of distinct CDR3 sequences, roughly 43% found once. Comment on this clonotype: Its cognate antigen is unknown.

Study observations and caveats: CMV-specific TCR beta clonotypes restricted by HLA-C dominated the ex vivo response.

The V and J genes are TRBV3-1 and TRBJ1-6; D is unclear. The TCR was taken from a human donor in good health (CMV status not recorded). Some clones in this sample may be carry-over from other donors' samples. The sample here was cultured PBMCs, taken from culture after CMV antigen stimulation. As DNA, the CDR3 is TGTGCCAGCAGCCAATTACCATTTTCACCCCTCCACTTT. As protein: CASSQLPFSPLHF.